Presented here are 10 T cell receptor beta chains from one specimen sequenced in a study of PD-L1 blockade in urothelial cancer. TCRdb's copy holds only in-frame clones and misses some; the assay was immunoSEQ multiplex PCR. The sample holds more than 45,000 clones; approximately 83% are singletons and the top ten take around 9.3%. Time point indicated: peripheral blood 6 weeks after treatment start. The material sequenced was PBMCs, taken around atezolizumab (anti-PD-L1) treatment. The origin of the receptors is a man in his 60s with urothelial cancer.

The J gene is TRBJ1-2, the V gene TRBV7-9, with D maybe TRBD1 (5 bases). The CDR3 runs to 14 residues. V was cut by 4 bases and J by 5 bases, with 14 bases left in between. CDR1 and CDR2 from the germline V gene are SEHNR and FQNEAQ (reference sequence). CDR3 nucleotides: TGTGCCAGCAGCTCGGACCAGCGGGGGTATGGCTACACCTTC. Translating it yields CASSSDQRGYGYTF.

In its sample, this clone ranks as medium-sized. This chain links TRBV5-1 with TRBJ2-7; D gene unclear. Germline CDR1 is SGHRS and CDR2 is YFSETQ. This CDR3 is 11 amino acids long. Trimming took 3 bases from V and 3 from J, leaving 4 bases between them. The CDR3 is CASSSNYEQYF. The CDR3 nucleotides read TGCGCCAGCAGCTCCAACTACGAGCAGTACTTC.

The genes are TRBV4-3 and TRBJ1-2; 10 bases are a match to TRBD1. V was pared by 1 base and J by 8 bases, with 4 bases of the junction left unmatched. Germline values: CDR1 LGHNA, CDR2 YSLEER. The CDR3 runs to 14 residues. CDR3 bases: TGCGCCAGCAGCCAAGGGTGGGACAGGGGAGGCTACACCTTC. It specifies CASSQGWDRGGYTF.

The rearrangement joins TRBV27 to TRBJ2-2; TRBD1 might be the D (6 bases). Trimming shortened V by 3 bases and J by 6 bases, and 14 bases separated the two germline ends. Germline V CDR1 and CDR2: MNHEY, SMNVEV (reference sequence). This CDR3 has 15 amino acids. The CDR3 here is CASSFGPKGAGELFF. Written as DNA, the CDR3 is TGTGCCAGCAGTTTCGGGCCAAAGGGGGCCGGGGAGCTGTTTTTT.

This chain links TRBV5-1 with TRBJ1-3, with D possibly being TRBD1 (5 bases). Deletions cut 3 bases from V and 0 bases from J, with 7 bases between. Germline assignment: CDR1 SGHRS and CDR2 YFSETQ. The CDR3 sequence is 14 residues long. CDR3: CASSSTVSGNTIYF. CDR3 coding DNA: TGCGCCAGCAGCTCGACAGTCTCTGGAAACACCATATATTTT.

In this sample, this clone turned up a few times. The chain links TRBV5-1 to TRBJ1-1; TRBD1 aligns across 8 bases. Unmatched junction bases numbered 4, after V lost 0 bases and J lost 0 bases. Germline CDR1 is SGHRS and CDR2 is YFSETQ. The CDR3 loop spans 16 amino acids. The DNA for the CDR3 is TGCGCCAGCAGCTTGGCGGGACAGGCGCTGAACACTGAAGCTTTCTTT. Residues: CASSLAGQALNTEAFF.

The V gene is TRBV6-4, the J gene TRBJ2-7; D is undetermined. V was clipped by 0 bases and J by 0 bases, with 3 bases between them. Germline V gene sequence: CDR1 MRHNA, CDR2 SNTAGT. This CDR3 has 13 residues. CDR3 amino acids: CASSDSSSYEQYF. The CDR3 DNA follows: TGTGCCAGCAGTGACTCCAGCTCCTACGAGCAGTACTTC.

The CDR3 is CASSLGRRGTYEQFF. The CDR3 DNA reads as TGTGCCAGCAGCTTAGGTCGGCGGGGTACGTATGAGCAGTTCTTC. This rearrangement joins TRBV7-8 to TRBJ2-1; D might be TRBD2 (6 bases). The CDR3 is 15 amino acids. Germline V gene lookup returns CDR1 SGHVS and CDR2 FQNEAQ. With 1 base removed from V and 8 bases from J, the gap between germline ends came to 15 bases. The full variable domain, its missing parts supplied by reference TRBV7-8 and TRBJ2-1, is GAGVSQSPRYKVAKRGQDVALRCDPISGHVSLFWYQQALGQGPEFLTYFQNEAQLDKSGLPSDRFFAERPEGSVSTLKIQRTQQEDSAVYLCASSLGRRGTYEQFFGPGTRLTVL.

The chain has TRBV5-1 and TRBJ1-4; 7 positions match TRBD1. The CDR3 is 18 residues long. V dropped 1 base and J dropped 7; count of bases not matched to a gene: 16. Germline V lookup: CDR1 SGHRS, CDR2 YFSETQ. In DNA form, the CDR3 reads TGCGCCAGCAGCTTGAATGGAGGGGGCGCTGGTTTTGGTGAAAAACTGTTTTTT. Translated: CASSLNGGGAGFGEKLFF.

The rearrangement links TRBV5-6 to TRBJ1-4, with D tentatively TRBD1 (5 bases). The CDR3 has 15 amino acids. Trimming took off 3 bases at V and 6 bases at J, with 15 bases between the two ends. CDR1 is SGHDT and CDR2 is YYEEEE in the germline V gene. The CDR3 is CASSWARAGDEKLFF. The CDR3 region has the DNA TGTGCCAGCAGCTGGGCCAGGGCAGGAGATGAAAAACTGTTTTTT.